This TCR beta chain stems from a study of blood T cell repertoires in COVID-19. Overall study context: From the United States, Italy and Spain came samples of acute and convalescent COVID-19.

CDR1 and CDR2 from the germline V gene are SGHNT and YENEEA. V was pared by 3 bases and J by 3 bases, with 7 bases of the junction left unmatched. The CDR3 loop spans 16 amino acids. Authors' data handling: Reference gene primer amplification in the assay estimated nucleated cell counts. TCRdb keeps only in-frame clones here, not all; method: immunoSEQ multiplex PCR. V and J calls and clone size are as listed in that table; D and trimming were resolved from the DNA. The table lists a few hundred thousand clones, roughly 87% of them singletons. Each participant's cohort was designated according to participant-reported clinical history. Recovered participants had two consecutive negative NP/OP PCR tests, healthcare professional clearance, or symptom resolution.

Sequences were obtained from PBMCs or T cells enriched from blood (not recorded which). This rearrangement joins TRBV11-3 to TRBJ1-1, with 10 bases that match TRBD1. The TCR was taken from a woman in her 30s who had recovered from COVID-19. The CDR3 DNA reads as TGTGCCAGCAGCTTCGGAACCGGGACAGGGGACACTGAAGCTTTCTTT. Amino acid sequence: CASSFGTGTGDTEAFF.